This TCR beta chain was sequenced in a study of beta chain features in type 1 diabetes. Every isolated RNA sample was fully reverse transcribed, so sequencing captured expressed TCRB transcripts. Generated by immunoSEQ multiplex PCR, the TCRdb table keeps only in-frame clones and is missing some. Among about 340,000 clones listed, approximately 13% were seen once. Whole-study findings and limits: TCRB CDR3 length was moderately but significantly reduced in all four CD4+ subsets of Type 1 diabetes patients.

As concerns this clone: Its antigen is as yet unknown.

V dropped 6 bases and J dropped 2; count of bases not matched to a gene: 4. The CDR3 loop spans 15 amino acids. Germline V CDR1 and CDR2: MDHEN, SYDVKM. The sequence was collected from a woman aged 18-29 years with type 1 diabetes. This chain connects TRBV28 to TRBJ2-3; 11 nucleotides line up with TRBD2. The sequenced sample consisted of naive CD4+ T cells from blood. The CDR3, as DNA: TGTGCCAGCAGATTTAGCGGGAGGGCCACAGATACGCAGTATTTT. Protein sequence: CASRFSGRATDTQYF.